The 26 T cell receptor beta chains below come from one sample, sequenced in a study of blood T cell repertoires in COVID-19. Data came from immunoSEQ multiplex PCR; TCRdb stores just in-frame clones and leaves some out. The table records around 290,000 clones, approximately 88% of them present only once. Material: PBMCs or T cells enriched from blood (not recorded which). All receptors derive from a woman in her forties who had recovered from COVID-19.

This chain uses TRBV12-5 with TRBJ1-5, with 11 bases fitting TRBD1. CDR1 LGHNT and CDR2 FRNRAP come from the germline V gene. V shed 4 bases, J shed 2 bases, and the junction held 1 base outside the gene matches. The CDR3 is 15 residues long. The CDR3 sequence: CASGWTGGGNQPQHF. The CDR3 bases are TGTGCTAGTGGTTGGACAGGGGGCGGCAATCAGCCCCAGCATTTT. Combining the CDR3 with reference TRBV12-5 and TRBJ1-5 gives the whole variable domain DARVTQTPRHKVTEMGQEVTMRCQPILGHNTVFWYRQTMMQGLELLAYFRNRAPLDDSGMPKDRFSAEMPDATLATLKIQPSEPRDSAVYFCASGWTGGGNQPQHFGDGTRLSIL.

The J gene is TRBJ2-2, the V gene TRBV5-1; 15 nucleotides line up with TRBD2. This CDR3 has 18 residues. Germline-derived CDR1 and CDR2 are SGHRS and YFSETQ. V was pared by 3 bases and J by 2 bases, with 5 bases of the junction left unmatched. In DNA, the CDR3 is TGCGCCAGCAGCTCGGGACTAGCGGGAGGAAGAAACACCGGGGAGCTGTTTTTT. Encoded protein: CASSSGLAGGRNTGELFF.

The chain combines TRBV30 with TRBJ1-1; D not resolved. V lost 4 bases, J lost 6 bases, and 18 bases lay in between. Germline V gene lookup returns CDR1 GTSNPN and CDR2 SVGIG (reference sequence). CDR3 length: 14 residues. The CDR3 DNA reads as TGTGCCTGGACCATCCAGGCCCGCATCCCTGAAGCTTTCTTT. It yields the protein CAWTIQARIPEAFF. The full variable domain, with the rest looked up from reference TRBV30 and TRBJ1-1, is SQTIHQWPATLVQPVGSPLSLECTVEGTSNPNLYWYRQAAGRGLQLLFYSVGIGQISSEVPQNLSASRPQDRQFILSSKKLLLSDSGFYLCAWTIQARIPEAFFGQGTRLTVV.

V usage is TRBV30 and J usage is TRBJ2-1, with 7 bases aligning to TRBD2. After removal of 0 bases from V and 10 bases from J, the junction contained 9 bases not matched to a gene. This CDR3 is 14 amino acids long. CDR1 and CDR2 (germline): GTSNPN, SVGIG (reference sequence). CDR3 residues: CAWSVLGLTAEQFF. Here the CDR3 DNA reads TGTGCCTGGAGTGTACTGGGACTAACGGCGGAGCAGTTCTTC.

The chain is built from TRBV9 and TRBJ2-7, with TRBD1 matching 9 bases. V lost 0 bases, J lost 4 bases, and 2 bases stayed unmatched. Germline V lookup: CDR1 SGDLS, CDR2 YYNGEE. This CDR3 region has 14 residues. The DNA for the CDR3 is TGTGCCAGCAGCGTAGCGGGACAGGGTTACGAGCAGTACTTC. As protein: CASSVAGQGYEQYF.

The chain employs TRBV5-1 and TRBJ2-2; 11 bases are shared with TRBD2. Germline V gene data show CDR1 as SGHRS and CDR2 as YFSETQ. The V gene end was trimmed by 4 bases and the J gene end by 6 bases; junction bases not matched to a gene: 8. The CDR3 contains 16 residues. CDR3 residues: CASSQLLAGEAGELFF. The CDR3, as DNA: TGCGCCAGCAGCCAATTACTAGCGGGAGAGGCCGGGGAGCTGTTTTTT.

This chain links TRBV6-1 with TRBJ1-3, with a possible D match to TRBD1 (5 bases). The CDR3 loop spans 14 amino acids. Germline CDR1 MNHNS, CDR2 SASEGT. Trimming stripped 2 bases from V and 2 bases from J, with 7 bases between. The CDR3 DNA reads TGTGCCAGCAGTGAAACAGGTACTGGAAACACCATATATTTT. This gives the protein CASSETGTGNTIYF.

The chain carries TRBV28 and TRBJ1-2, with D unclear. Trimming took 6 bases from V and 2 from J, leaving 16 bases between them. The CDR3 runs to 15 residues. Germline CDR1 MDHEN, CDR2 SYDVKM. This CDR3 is CASSQPGSGNYGYTF. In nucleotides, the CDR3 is TGTGCCAGCAGCCAGCCCGGCTCGGGGAACTATGGCTACACCTTC.

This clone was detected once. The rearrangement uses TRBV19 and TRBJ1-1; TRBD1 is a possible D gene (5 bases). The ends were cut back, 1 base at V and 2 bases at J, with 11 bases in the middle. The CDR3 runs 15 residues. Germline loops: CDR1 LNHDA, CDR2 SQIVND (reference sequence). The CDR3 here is CASSIGVRANTEAFF. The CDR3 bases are TGTGCCAGTAGTATAGGTGTCAGGGCTAACACTGAAGCTTTCTTT. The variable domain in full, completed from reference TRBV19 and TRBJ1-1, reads DGGITQSPKYLFRKEGQNVTLSCEQNLNHDAMYWYRQDPGQGLRLIYYSQIVNDFQKGDIAEGYSVSREKKESFPLTVTSAQKNPTAFYLCASSIGVRANTEAFFGQGTRLTVV.

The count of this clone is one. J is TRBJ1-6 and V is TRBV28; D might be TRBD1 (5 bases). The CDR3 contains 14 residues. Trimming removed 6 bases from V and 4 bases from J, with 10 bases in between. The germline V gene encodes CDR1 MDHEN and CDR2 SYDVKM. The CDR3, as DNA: TGTGCCAGCAGGCCCCCAGGGTATAATTCACCCCTCCACTTT. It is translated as CASRPPGYNSPLHF.

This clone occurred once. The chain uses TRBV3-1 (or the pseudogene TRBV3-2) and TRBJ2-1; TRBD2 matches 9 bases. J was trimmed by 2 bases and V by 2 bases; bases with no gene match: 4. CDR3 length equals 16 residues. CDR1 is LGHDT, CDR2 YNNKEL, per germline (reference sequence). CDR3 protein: CASSQTGTSPYNEQFF. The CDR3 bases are TGTGCCAGCAGCCAAACCGGGACTAGCCCCTACAATGAGCAGTTCTTC.

The chain's CDR3 is CASSLAGTGGLGELFF. The CDR3 region has the DNA TGCGCCAGCAGCTTGGCCGGGACAGGGGGCCTCGGGGAGCTGTTTTTT. The rearrangement uses TRBV5-1 and TRBJ2-2, with 12 nucleotides matching TRBD1. The CDR3 contains 16 residues. V gave up 0 bases and J gave up 7 bases; unmatched junction bases: 4. Germline assignment: CDR1 SGHRS and CDR2 YFSETQ.

CDR3 residues: CASSTRQFSNTGELFF. The CDR3 bases are TGCGCCAGCAGCACCCGACAGTTTTCGAACACCGGGGAGCTGTTTTTT. V usage is TRBV5-1 and J usage is TRBJ2-2, with D perhaps matching TRBD1 (5 bases). Germline lookup yields CDR1 SGHRS and CDR2 YFSETQ. The ends were cut back, 4 bases at V and 0 bases at J, with 13 bases in the middle. There are 16 residues in the CDR3.

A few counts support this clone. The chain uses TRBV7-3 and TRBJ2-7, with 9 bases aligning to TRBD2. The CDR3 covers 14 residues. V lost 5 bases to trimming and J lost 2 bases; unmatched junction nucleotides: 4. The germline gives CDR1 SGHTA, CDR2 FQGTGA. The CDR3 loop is CASSRVAGAYEQYF. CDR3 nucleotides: TGTGCCAGCAGCCGGGTAGCGGGAGCCTACGAGCAGTACTTC. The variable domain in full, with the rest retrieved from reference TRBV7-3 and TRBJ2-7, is GAGVSQTPSNKVTEKGKYVELRCDPISGHTALYWYRQSLGQGPEFLIYFQGTGAADDSGLPNDRFFAVRPEGSVSTLKIQRTERGDSAVYLCASSRVAGAYEQYFGPGTRLTVT.

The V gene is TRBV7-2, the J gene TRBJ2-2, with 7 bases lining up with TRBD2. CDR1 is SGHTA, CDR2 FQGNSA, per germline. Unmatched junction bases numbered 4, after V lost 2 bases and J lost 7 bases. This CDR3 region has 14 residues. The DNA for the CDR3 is TGTGCCAGCAGCTTACAGCCGGGGGGCGGGGAGCTGTTTTTT. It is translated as CASSLQPGGGELFF.

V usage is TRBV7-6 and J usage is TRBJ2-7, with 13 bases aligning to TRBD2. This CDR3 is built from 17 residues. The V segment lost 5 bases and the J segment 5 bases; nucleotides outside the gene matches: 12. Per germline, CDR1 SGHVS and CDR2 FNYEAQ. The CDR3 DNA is TGTGCCAGCAGCCCGGAGGGGACTAGCGGGACCGCTCACGAGCAGTACTTC. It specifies CASSPEGTSGTAHEQYF.

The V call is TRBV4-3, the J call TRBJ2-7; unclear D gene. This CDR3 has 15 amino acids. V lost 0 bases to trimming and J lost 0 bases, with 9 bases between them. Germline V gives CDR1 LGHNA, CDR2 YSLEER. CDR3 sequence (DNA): TGCGCCAGCAGCCAAGATCCCCAGGACTCCTACGAGCAGTACTTC. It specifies CASSQDPQDSYEQYF.

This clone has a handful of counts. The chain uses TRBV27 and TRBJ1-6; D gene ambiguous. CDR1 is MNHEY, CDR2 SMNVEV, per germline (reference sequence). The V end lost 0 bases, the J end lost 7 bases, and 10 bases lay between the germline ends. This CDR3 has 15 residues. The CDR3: CASSLSWSRNSPLHF. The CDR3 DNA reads TGTGCCAGCAGTTTATCGTGGAGCAGAAATTCACCCCTCCACTTT.

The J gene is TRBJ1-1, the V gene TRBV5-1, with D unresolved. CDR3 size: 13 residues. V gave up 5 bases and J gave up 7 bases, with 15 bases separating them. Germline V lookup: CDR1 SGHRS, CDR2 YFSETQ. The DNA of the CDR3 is TGCGCCAGCAGGTCCCAGACCCGGGGTGAAGCTTTCTTT. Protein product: CASRSQTRGEAFF.

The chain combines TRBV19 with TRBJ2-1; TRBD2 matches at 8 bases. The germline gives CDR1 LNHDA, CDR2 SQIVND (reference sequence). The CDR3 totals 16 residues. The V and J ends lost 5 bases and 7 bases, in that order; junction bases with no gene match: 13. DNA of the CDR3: TGTGCCAGTAGTCGGGGGGGGGCGAGAATGTGGAATGAGCAGTTCTTC. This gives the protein CASSRGGARMWNEQFF.

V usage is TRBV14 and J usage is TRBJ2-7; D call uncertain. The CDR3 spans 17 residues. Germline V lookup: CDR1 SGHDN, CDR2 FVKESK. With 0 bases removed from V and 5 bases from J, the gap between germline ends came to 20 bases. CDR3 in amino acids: CASSQDLLPGLRNEQYF. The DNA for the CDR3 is TGTGCCAGCAGCCAAGATCTCCTTCCGGGTTTGAGGAACGAGCAGTACTTC.

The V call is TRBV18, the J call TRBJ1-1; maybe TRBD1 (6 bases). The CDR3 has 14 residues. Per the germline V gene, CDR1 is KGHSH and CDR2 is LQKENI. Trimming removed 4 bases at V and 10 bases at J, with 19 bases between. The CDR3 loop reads CASSQTESGVGAFF. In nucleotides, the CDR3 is TGTGCCAGCTCACAAACTGAATCAGGGGTGGGAGCTTTCTTT.

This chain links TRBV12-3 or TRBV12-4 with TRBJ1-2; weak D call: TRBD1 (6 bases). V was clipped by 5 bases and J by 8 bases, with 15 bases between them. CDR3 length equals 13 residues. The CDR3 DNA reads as TGTGCCAGCAGTCTTACGGGACACTCGGGCTACACCTTC. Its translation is CASSLTGHSGYTF.

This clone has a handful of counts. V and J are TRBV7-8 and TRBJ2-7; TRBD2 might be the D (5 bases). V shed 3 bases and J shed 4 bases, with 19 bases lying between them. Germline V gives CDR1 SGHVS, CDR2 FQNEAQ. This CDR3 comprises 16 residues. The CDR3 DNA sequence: TGTGCCAGCAGCTTGGCTGTCGGGGAGATTATATACGAGCAGTACTTC. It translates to CASSLAVGEIIYEQYF. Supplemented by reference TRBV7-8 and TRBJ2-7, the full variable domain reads GAGVSQSPRYKVAKRGQDVALRCDPISGHVSLFWYQQALGQGPEFLTYFQNEAQLDKSGLPSDRFFAERPEGSVSTLKIQRTQQEDSAVYLCASSLAVGEIIYEQYFGPGTRLTVT.

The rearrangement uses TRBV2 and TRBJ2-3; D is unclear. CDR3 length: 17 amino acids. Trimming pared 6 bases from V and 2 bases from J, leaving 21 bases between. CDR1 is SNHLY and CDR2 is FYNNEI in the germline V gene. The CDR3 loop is CASRSALTGSPTDTQYF. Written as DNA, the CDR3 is TGTGCCAGCAGAAGTGCCCTAACCGGGTCTCCCACAGATACGCAGTATTTT.

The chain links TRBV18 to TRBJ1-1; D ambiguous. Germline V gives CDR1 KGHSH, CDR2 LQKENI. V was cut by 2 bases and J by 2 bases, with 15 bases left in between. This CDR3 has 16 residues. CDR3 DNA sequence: TGTGCCAGCTCACCAACCCTCGGGGTGATAAACACTGAAGCTTTCTTT. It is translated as CASSPTLGVINTEAFF.